This TCR beta chain was recorded in a study of shared clonotypes between healthy human individuals. General study results and limits: Limitation of the genetic and exposure-history diversity represented came from the few donors.

Trimming took 0 bases from V and 3 from J, leaving 6 bases between them. The CDR3 extends over 14 amino acids. Per germline, CDR1 SGHTA and CDR2 FQGTGA. The table came from immunoSEQ multiplex PCR; TCRdb's copy has only in-frame clones and leaves some out. This table holds about 87,000 clones, around 47% found once. This clone was seen at least ten times. The antigen is not known. Nashville, Tennessee was home to all donors, who were Caucasian adults. The rearrangement joins TRBV7-3 to TRBJ2-1; D might be TRBD2 (6 bases). The sequenced material came from PBMCs. The TCR originated in a woman aged 40-49 years in good health. Some clones in this sample may be carry-over from other donors' samples. The CDR3 is CASSLTGGYNEQFF. Here the CDR3 DNA reads TGTGCCAGCAGCTTAACCGGGGGCTACAATGAGCAGTTCTTC.